The rows below give T cell receptor beta chains drawn from one sample of a study of blood T cell repertoires in COVID-19. TCRdb's table, derived via immunoSEQ multiplex PCR, lists solely in-frame clones and lacks some. The table lists around 26,000 clones, roughly 82% of them singletons, with about 2% in the top ten. Sequenced sample: peripheral blood. All receptors derive from a man aged 80 or over with active or convalescent COVID-19. Both conserved end residues are part of each CDR3. The D gene is left open where the match is weak. Clone size is not always given. Where it is, it says once, few, many or a class for expanded clones.

cdr3_length j_call d_call clone_size v_call cdr3_aa cdr3_nt
15 TRBJ1-1 TRBD1 . TRBV2 CASSVQGATNTEAFF TGTGCCAGCAGTGTGCAGGGGGCGACGAACACTGAAGCTTTCTTT
11 TRBJ1-1 . . TRBV19 CASSIDREAFF TGTGCCAGTAGTATAGATCGGGAGGCTTTCTTT
14 TRBJ2-3 . . TRBV7-3 CASSLSQGRDTQYF TGTGCCAGCAGCTTATCCCAGGGCCGGGATACGCAGTATTTT
12 TRBJ1-2 . . TRBV12-3/TRBV12-4 CASSFTRVGYTF TGTGCCAGCAGTTTCACCAGGGTTGGCTACACCTTC
17 TRBJ1-1 . . TRBV27 CASSLRLRVNMNTEAFF TGTGCCAGCAGTTTAAGACTCAGGGTTAACATGAACACTGAAGCTTTCTTT
15 TRBJ2-1 . . TRBV5-1 CASSLGGQGFSEQFF TGCGCCAGCAGCTTGGGTGGGCAGGGGTTTTCGGAGCAGTTCTTC
15 TRBJ2-7 TRBD1 . TRBV6-5 CASSYDGQAAYEQYF TGTGCCAGCAGTTACGATGGACAGGCGGCCTACGAGCAGTACTTC
14 TRBJ2-1 . . TRBV11-2 CASSYLSSYNEQFF TGTGCCAGCAGCTACTTGAGCTCCTACAATGAGCAGTTCTTC
14 TRBJ2-3 . . TRBV5-8 CASSLKLDIDTQYF TGTGCCAGCAGCTTGAAACTAGATATAGATACGCAGTATTTT
16 TRBJ1-5 . . TRBV4-2 CASSDKEVGSNQPQHF TGTGCCAGCAGTGACAAGGAGGTAGGGAGCAATCAGCCCCAGCATTTT
16 TRBJ2-1 TRBD2 few TRBV28 CASSSRGLAGVNEQFF TGTGCCAGCAGTTCCCGGGGACTAGCGGGAGTCAATGAGCAGTTCTTC
11 TRBJ2-4 . . TRBV7-9 CASTARNIQYF TGTGCCAGCACCGCCCGGAACATTCAGTACTTC
15 TRBJ2-1 TRBD1 . TRBV2 CASSVSGTANNEQFF TGTGCCAGCAGTGTATCGGGGACAGCCAACAATGAGCAGTTCTTC
14 TRBJ2-3 . . TRBV7-8 CASSLVGGTDTQYF TGTGCCAGCAGCTTAGTGGGCGGCACAGATACGCAGTATTTT
14 TRBJ2-7 TRBD2 . TRBV5-1 CASSFGAGDYEQYF TGCGCCAGCAGCTTCGGGGCGGGGGACTACGAGCAGTACTTC
14 TRBJ2-3 . . TRBV11-3 CASSFSGQIDTQYF TGTGCCAGCAGCTTTTCGGGACAAATCGATACGCAGTATTTT
12 TRBJ2-1 . . TRBV5-5 CASSLSFGEQFF TGTGCCAGCAGCTTGTCTTTCGGTGAGCAGTTCTTC
18 TRBJ2-3 . . TRBV21-1 CASSKGDSRGIGTDTQYF TGTGCCAGCAGCAAAGGGGACAGCCGCGGAATTGGCACAGATACGCAGTATTTT
14 TRBJ2-1 . . TRBV3-1/TRBV3-2 CARAVKLVGNEQFF TGTGCCAGAGCCGTGAAGCTTGTTGGCAATGAGCAGTTCTTC
14 TRBJ1-2 TRBD1 . TRBV4-1 CASSPGQGVYGYTF TGCGCCAGCAGCCCGGGACAGGGAGTCTATGGCTACACCTTC
15 TRBJ2-5 . . TRBV5-1 CASSLAGTREETQYF TGCGCCAGCAGCTTGGCTGGGACAAGGGAAGAGACCCAGTACTTC
13 TRBJ1-2 TRBD1 . TRBV28 CASNLGQGYGYTF TGTGCCAGCAATTTGGGACAGGGATATGGCTACACCTTC
13 TRBJ1-6 TRBD1 once TRBV2 CASSGDRDSPLHF TGTGCCAGCAGTGGTGACAGGGATTCACCCCTCCACTTT
15 TRBJ2-1 TRBD2 . TRBV18 CASSPSGDPYNEQFF TGTGCCAGCTCACCTAGCGGGGACCCCTACAATGAGCAGTTCTTC
14 TRBJ2-5 . . TRBV7-6 CASSGWPGEETQYF TGTGCCAGCAGCGGGTGGCCAGGGGAAGAGACCCAGTACTTC
17 TRBJ1-5 . . TRBV4-1 CASSQDPGGVVNQPQHF TGCGCCAGCAGCCAAGACCCCGGGGGGGTGGTCAATCAGCCCCAGCATTTT